This TCR beta chain was observed in a study of CXCR3-negative and CXCR3-positive naive CD8 T cells. General study findings and limits: A higher hydrophobicity marked the TRB CDR3s of CXCR3-positive naive cells versus CXCR3-negative naive cells. Both naive subsets showed comparably high diversity, and memory CD8+ cells showed much lower diversity.

The TRB cDNA libraries were prepared by 5' RACE with UMI labels. TCRdb reprocessed the 5' RACE reads and keeps a single row for each CDR3 protein, giving no DNA. Its table records 120,000 to 150,000 distinct CDR3 sequences. This CDR3 has 13 amino acids. Germline V gene data show CDR1 as DFQATT and CDR2 as SNEGSKA (reference sequence). About this clonotype: What it binds is not known.

The sequenced sample was naive CXCR3+ CD8+ T cells from blood. Subset here: CD45RO-CCR7+CD27+CD95- naive CD8+ T cells expressing CXCR3 (TNR3+). This rearrangement joins TRBV20-1 to TRBJ2-7; there is no DNA to check the TCRdb D call of TRBD2. The clonotype comes from a human donor in good health. Some clones in this sample may be carry-over from other donors' samples. The CDR3 reads CSATRRETNEQHF.